This T cell receptor beta chain came from a study of blood T cells in healthy people across ages. Findings of the study overall: Using unsorted PBMCs precluded a conclusive naive versus antigen-experienced comparison. Older individuals had lower TCR beta diversity per million T cells (the decline was roughly linear).

Primers used in a second PCR of roughly 7 to 12 cycles were a sample-barcoded 5' primer and a J-beta primer mix. Each cDNA molecule received a tag from a template-switch adaptor that had 12 random nucleotides. TCRdb analysed the 5' RACE reads with MiXCR anew, one entry per CDR3 protein. The sample consists of hundreds of thousands of distinct CDR3 sequences, around 48% of them appearing once. Each donor supplied roughly 9 milliliters of peripheral blood. The V gene lost 5 bases and the J gene lost 3 bases, with 12 bases spanning the gap. This CDR3 comprises 15 residues. Germline V CDR1 and CDR2: SGHDT, YYEEEE. Points on this clonotype: Its antigen is undetermined.

Sample: blood. This clonotype was obtained from a woman in her fifties or sixties in good health. The rearrangement links TRBV5-6 to TRBJ1-6; a weak D match, TRBD1 (6 bases). The CDR3 DNA reads TGTGCCAGCAGAGCAGGGGAGTACTATAATTCACCCCTCCACTTT. Translated: CASRAGEYYNSPLHF.